The 27 T cell receptor beta chains listed next were all sequenced from one sample in a study of shared clonotypes between healthy human individuals. Naive CD8 cells were CD45RO-negative, positively selected for CCR7, excluding terminally differentiated effector memory CD45RA+ cells. Produced via immunoSEQ multiplex PCR; TCRdb's table is partial and in-frame only. The data show over 800,000 clones, with 80% to 95% seen just once and 24% held by the top ten. Sequencing input: naive CD8+ T cells sorted from blood. The source is a man under 40 in good health.

V and J are TRBV29-1 and TRBJ1-2, with TRBD1 identical over 8 bases. The germline V gene has CDR1 SQVTM and CDR2 ANQGSEA. After removal of 1 base from V and 3 bases from J, the junction contained 4 bases not matched to a gene. The CDR3 sequence is 14 residues long. The CDR3 bases are TGCAGCGTTGAAGGCGACAGGGGCTACTATGGCTACACCTTC. This sequence encodes CSVEGDRGYYGYTF.

The chain links TRBV5-1 to TRBJ1-1; TRBD1 matches at 7 bases. The CDR3 is made up of 15 amino acids. The V segment lost 4 bases and the J segment 4 bases; nucleotides outside the gene matches: 10. Germline lookup yields CDR1 SGHRS and CDR2 YFSETQ. The CDR3 spells CASSGTGAPGTEAFF. The CDR3, as DNA: TGCGCCAGCAGCGGCACAGGGGCGCCGGGCACTGAAGCTTTCTTT.

CDR3 nucleotides: TGCAGCGTTCCAGTGGGGACACCGGCCCCAGATACGCAGTATTTT. Its translation is CSVPVGTPAPDTQYF. The rearrangement joins TRBV29-1 to TRBJ2-3; D might be TRBD1 (6 bases). The CDR3 is made up of 15 amino acids. V lost 5 bases to trimming and J lost 4 bases, with 19 bases between them. Germline V CDR1 and CDR2: SQVTM, ANQGSEA.

This chain uses TRBV2 with TRBJ2-5; 12 nucleotides agree with TRBD1. The CDR3 length is 14 residues. Germline lookup yields CDR1 SNHLY and CDR2 FYNNEI. With 7 bases clipped from V and 5 bases from J, the junction kept 5 bases outside the gene matches. In DNA form, the CDR3 reads TGTGCCAGCAAATGGGACAGGGGGCGGGAGACCCAGTACTTC. Translation: CASKWDRGRETQYF.

The V call is TRBV11-3, the J call TRBJ2-3, with D possibly matching TRBD2 (5 bases). Germline V gene data show CDR1 as SGHNT and CDR2 as YENEEA. This CDR3 is built from 14 residues. V was trimmed by 5 bases and J by 4 bases, leaving 13 bases between them. The CDR3 sequence: CASSPPDSADTQYF. The CDR3 DNA reads TGTGCCAGCAGCCCGCCGGACTCCGCAGATACGCAGTATTTT.

The chain links TRBV27 to TRBJ2-2; D is possibly TRBD2 (5 bases). Germline V gene lookup returns CDR1 MNHEY and CDR2 SMNVEV (reference sequence). Trimming took 6 bases from V and 6 from J, leaving 8 bases between them. The CDR3 is 12 amino acids. This chain's CDR3 is CASRRVPGELFF. CDR3 DNA: TGTGCCAGCAGGAGGGTTCCCGGGGAGCTGTTTTTT.

The chain employs TRBV2 and TRBJ1-1, with 10 bases identical to TRBD1. CDR1 is SNHLY, CDR2 FYNNEI, per germline. CDR3 size: 16 residues. The trim removed 4 bases at V and 1 base at J, leaving 6 bases unmatched. CDR3 in DNA: TGTGCCAGCAGTGGACAGGGGGCGGGCGCGAACACTGAAGCTTTCTTT. It encodes CASSGQGAGANTEAFF.

The CDR3 region is CASSATGGPGLAGDNEQFF. CDR3 DNA sequence: TGTGCCAGTAGTGCAACAGGGGGCCCGGGACTAGCGGGAGACAATGAGCAGTTCTTC. The chain has TRBV19 and TRBJ2-1, with TRBD2 matching 14 bases. Germline V lookup: CDR1 LNHDA, CDR2 SQIVND (reference sequence). J gave up 5 bases and V 5 bases, and 14 bases lay outside the gene matches. The CDR3 runs to 19 residues.

The chain uses TRBV4-3 and TRBJ2-3; TRBD2 aligns across 7 bases. Germline CDR1 reads LGHNA; CDR2 reads YSLEER. The V and J ends lost 0 bases and 5 bases, in that order; junction bases with no gene match: 5. This CDR3 has 15 residues. The CDR3 DNA reads as TGCGCCAGCAGCCAAGATCGAGCGGGAAGAGATACGCAGTATTTT. This encodes CASSQDRAGRDTQYF.

This clone has just one count. A junction end diverges from the germline sequence, so it may reflect a read error. The rearrangement joins TRBV19 to TRBJ2-1, with D maybe TRBD2 (5 bases). CDR1 LNHDA and CDR2 SQIVND come from the germline V gene (reference sequence). CDR3 length equals 13 residues. CDR3 sequence reads: CASSERSYDEQFF. The CDR3 coding sequence is TGTGCCAGTAGCGAGCGGTCCTACGATGAGCAGTTCTTC.

The chain recombines TRBV28 with TRBJ2-1; TRBD1 aligns across 9 bases. The CDR3 covers 15 residues. Trimming removed 5 bases from V and 5 bases from J; junction bases left unmatched: 7. Germline V gene data show CDR1 as MDHEN and CDR2 as SYDVKM. CDR3 DNA sequence: TGTGCCAGCAGTCGATGGGACAGGGTAAACAATGAGCAGTTCTTC. It translates to CASSRWDRVNNEQFF.

The chain has TRBV6-1 and TRBJ2-7; D may be TRBD1 or TRBD2 (5 bases each). Germline V lookup: CDR1 MNHNS, CDR2 SASEGT. The CDR3 loop spans 15 amino acids. V was trimmed by 7 bases and J by 5 bases, leaving 21 bases between them. The CDR3 DNA reads TGTGCCAGCACCCCAGAGGATGGGACCTGGGACGAGCAGTACTTC. It encodes CASTPEDGTWDEQYF.

In regard to this clone: Other DNA sequences in the sample encode the same CDR3. The chain combines TRBV19 with TRBJ2-2; perhaps TRBD2 as D (5 bases). Trimming cost V 3 bases and J 0 bases, with 8 bases left between them. The CDR3 is made up of 15 amino acids. Germline V CDR1 and CDR2: LNHDA, SQIVND (reference sequence). This CDR3 reads CASSIAGTNTGELFF. Written as DNA, the CDR3 is TGTGCCAGTAGTATCGCCGGGACGAACACCGGGGAGCTGTTTTTT.

The chain recombines TRBV7-9 with TRBJ1-1; 7 nucleotides match TRBD1. V lost 7 bases and J lost 8; bases outside the gene matches: 10. This CDR3 is 13 amino acids long. Germline-derived CDR1 and CDR2 are SEHNR and FQNEAQ (reference sequence). CDR3 region: CASKVVQGGEAFF. CDR3 DNA: TGTGCCAGCAAGGTGGTTCAGGGGGGGGAAGCTTTCTTT.

This chain connects TRBV27 to TRBJ2-7; possibly TRBD1 for D (5 bases). The germline V gene encodes CDR1 MNHEY and CDR2 SMNVEV (reference sequence). The CDR3 extends over 13 amino acids. V was trimmed by 0 bases and J by 6 bases, leaving 9 bases between them. CDR3 sequence (DNA): TGTGCCAGCAGTTTATCAGGGGCGGTCGAGCAGTACTTC. Its protein is CASSLSGAVEQYF.

This chain links TRBV30 with TRBJ1-1; a possible D gene is TRBD1 (6 bases). Between the trimmed V and J ends, which lost 0 bases and 11 bases, there was a span of 10 bases. Germline loops: CDR1 GTSNPN, CDR2 SVGIG (reference sequence). The length of the CDR3 is 11 residues. CDR3 residues: CAWSVQGEAFF. The CDR3 DNA reads TGTGCCTGGAGTGTACAGGGTGAGGCTTTCTTT.

This clone was seen at least ten times. Other nucleotide sequences in the sample specify the same CDR3. V and J are TRBV5-1 and TRBJ1-1; unclear D gene. This CDR3 spans 14 amino acids. The V and J ends lost 0 bases and 0 bases respectively, with 6 bases between them. CDR1 is SGHRS and CDR2 is YFSETQ in the germline V gene. The CDR3 coding sequence is TGCGCCAGCAGCTTGGAAGGGATGAACACTGAAGCTTTCTTT. Encoded protein: CASSLEGMNTEAFF.

V gene TRBV10-3 combines with J gene TRBJ2-2, with D tentatively TRBD2 (6 bases). CDR1 is ENHRY and CDR2 is SYGVKD in the germline V gene. V was cut by 3 bases and J by 1 base, with 9 bases left in between. CDR3 length: 15 amino acids. CDR3 protein: CAISDGGKNTGELFF. CDR3 in DNA: TGTGCCATCAGTGATGGGGGGAAGAACACCGGGGAGCTGTTTTTT.

The chain joins TRBV6-5 to TRBJ1-5; D is unresolved. V dropped 2 bases and J dropped 4 bases, with 9 bases sitting between them. Germline values: CDR1 MNHEY, CDR2 SVGAGI. This CDR3 has 14 residues. The chain's CDR3 is CASSYGPENQPQHF. The CDR3 DNA sequence: TGTGCCAGCAGTTACGGTCCCGAGAATCAGCCCCAGCATTTT.

The chain carries TRBV4-1 and TRBJ1-2; no definite D call. The CDR3 has 15 residues. V gave up 0 bases and J gave up 0 bases, with 8 bases separating them. Germline loops: CDR1 MGHRA, CDR2 YSYEKL. The CDR3 loop is CASSQDLVANYGYTF. CDR3 sequence (DNA): TGCGCCAGCAGCCAAGATCTTGTTGCTAACTATGGCTACACCTTC.

Details on this clone: Additional DNA sequences in this sample encode the identical CDR3. The chain combines TRBV7-9 with TRBJ2-7, with 7 bases fitting TRBD2. Germline V gives CDR1 SEHNR, CDR2 FQNEAQ (reference sequence). V shed 3 bases and J 2 bases; nucleotides not matched to a gene: 1. The CDR3 consists of 13 residues. As DNA, the CDR3 is TGTGCCAGCAGCTTGGGGGGGACCTACGAGCAGTACTTC. Translating it yields CASSLGGTYEQYF.

The genes are TRBV19 and TRBJ2-3; tentative D call: TRBD1 (5 bases). The CDR3 runs to 14 residues. Per the germline V gene, CDR1 is LNHDA and CDR2 is SQIVND (reference sequence). V lost 9 bases, J lost 1 base, and 14 bases lay in between. The CDR3 loop reads CASSNFRGTDTQYF. The CDR3 nucleotides read TGTGCCAGCTCCAATTTCAGGGGCACAGATACGCAGTATTTT. The full variable domain, completed using reference TRBV19 and TRBJ2-3, is DGGITQSPKYLFRKEGQNVTLSCEQNLNHDAMYWYRQDPGQGLRLIYYSQIVNDFQKGDIAEGYSVSREKKESFPLTVTSAQKNPTAFYLCASSNFRGTDTQYFGPGTRLTVL.

The chain links TRBV27 to TRBJ2-7; D gene unclear. Germline lookup yields CDR1 MNHEY and CDR2 SMNVEV (reference sequence). V was clipped by 5 bases and J by 6 bases, with 8 bases between them. This CDR3 contains 11 residues. The CDR3 DNA sequence: TGTGCCAGCAGTAATGGCCCCGAGCAGTACTTC. This codes for CASSNGPEQYF.

The rearrangement uses TRBV7-2 and TRBJ2-7; TRBD2 matches 9 bases. Germline V gene sequence: CDR1 SGHTA, CDR2 FQGNSA. The CDR3 is made up of 16 amino acids. J lost 4 bases, V lost 0 bases, and 7 bases had no gene match. CDR3: CASSLAPVTSGYEQYF. In DNA form, the CDR3 reads TGTGCCAGCAGCTTAGCGCCGGTGACTAGCGGATACGAGCAGTACTTC.

The V call is TRBV28, the J call TRBJ2-7, with D unresolved. The CDR3 has 14 residues. V was clipped by 6 bases and J by 2 bases, with 14 bases between them. Germline V lookup: CDR1 MDHEN, CDR2 SYDVKM. CDR3 in amino acids: CASSKGSRPYEQYF. CDR3 DNA: TGTGCCAGCAGCAAAGGAAGCAGACCCTACGAGCAGTACTTC.

The CDR3 DNA follows: TGTGCCAGCAGTTTATCGGCGGGCGGGATAGTCTACGAGCAGTACTTC. This codes for CASSLSAGGIVYEQYF. V usage is TRBV27 and J usage is TRBJ2-7; D is possibly TRBD2 (6 bases). V was cut by 0 bases and J by 3 bases, with 15 bases left in between. The V gene's germline CDR1 is MNHEY and CDR2 SMNVEV (reference sequence). This CDR3 comprises 16 residues.

The chain recombines TRBV9 with TRBJ2-7; D is uncertain. The V end lost 5 bases, the J end lost 4 bases, and 13 bases lay between the germline ends. Per germline, CDR1 SGDLS and CDR2 YYNGEE. This CDR3 has 13 residues. CDR3 in DNA: TGTGCCAGCAGTCCTGCCGACCTTTACGAGCAGTACTTC. It encodes CASSPADLYEQYF.